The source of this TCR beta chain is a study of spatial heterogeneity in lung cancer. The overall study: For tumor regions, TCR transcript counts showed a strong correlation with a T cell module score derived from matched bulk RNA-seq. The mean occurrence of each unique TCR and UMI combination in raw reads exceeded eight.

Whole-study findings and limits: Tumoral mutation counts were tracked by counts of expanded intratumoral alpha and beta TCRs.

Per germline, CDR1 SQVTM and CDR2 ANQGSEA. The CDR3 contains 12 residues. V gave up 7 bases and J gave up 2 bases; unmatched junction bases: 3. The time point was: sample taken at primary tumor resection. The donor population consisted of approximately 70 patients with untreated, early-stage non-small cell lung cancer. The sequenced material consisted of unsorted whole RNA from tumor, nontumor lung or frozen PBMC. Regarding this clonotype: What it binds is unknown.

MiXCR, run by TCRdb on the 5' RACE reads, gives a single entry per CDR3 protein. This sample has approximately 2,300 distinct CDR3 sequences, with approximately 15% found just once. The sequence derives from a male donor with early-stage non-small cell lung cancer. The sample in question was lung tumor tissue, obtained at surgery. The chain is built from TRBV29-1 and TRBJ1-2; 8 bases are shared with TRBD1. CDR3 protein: CSARTGNYGYTF. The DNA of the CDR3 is TGCAGCGCCAGGACAGGGAACTATGGCTACACCTTC. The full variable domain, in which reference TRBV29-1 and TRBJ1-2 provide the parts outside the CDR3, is SAVISQKPSRDICQRGTSLTIQCQVDSQVTMMFWYRQQPGQSLTLIATANQGSEATYESGFVIDKFPISRPNLTFSTLTVSNMSPEDSSIYLCSARTGNYGYTFGSGTRLTVV.